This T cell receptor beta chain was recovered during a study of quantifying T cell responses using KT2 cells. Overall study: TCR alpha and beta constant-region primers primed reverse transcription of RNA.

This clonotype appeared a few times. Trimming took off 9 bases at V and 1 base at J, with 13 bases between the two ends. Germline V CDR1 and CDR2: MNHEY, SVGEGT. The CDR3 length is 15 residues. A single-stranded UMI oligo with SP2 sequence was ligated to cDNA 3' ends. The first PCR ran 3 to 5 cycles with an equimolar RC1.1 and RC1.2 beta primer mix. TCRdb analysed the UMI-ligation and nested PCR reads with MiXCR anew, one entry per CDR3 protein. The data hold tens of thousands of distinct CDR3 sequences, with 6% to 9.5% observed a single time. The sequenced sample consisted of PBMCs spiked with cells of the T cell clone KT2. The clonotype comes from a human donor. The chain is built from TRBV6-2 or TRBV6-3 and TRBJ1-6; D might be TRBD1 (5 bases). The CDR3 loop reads CASKSGGSYNSPLHF. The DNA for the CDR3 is TGTGCCAGTAAAAGTGGGGGGTCCTATAATTCACCCCTCCACTTT.